Reported below is one T cell receptor (beta chain). Caucasian adults living in Nashville, Tennessee, provided all samples. From CD4+ cells came CD45RA+ naive and CD45RA-negative memory subsets. The protocol was immunoSEQ multiplex PCR, while the TCRdb copy is restricted to in-frame clones and leaves out a portion. The repertoire consists of approximately 2.4 million clones, with 95% occurring once and the leading ten covering about 0.13%. This entry belongs to a study of shared clonotypes between healthy human individuals. The trim removed 5 bases at V and 3 bases at J, leaving 10 bases unmatched. In germline, CDR1 is SEHNR, CDR2 FQNEAQ (reference sequence). The CDR3 consists of 17 residues.

This chain joins TRBV7-9 and TRBJ1-3; 10 nucleotides match TRBD1. The source material was naive CD4+ T cells sorted from blood. The subset here: CD45RA+ positively selected. The clonotype comes from a man between 18 and 29 years old in good health. The CDR3 spells CASSPAGQGSFGNTIYF. CDR3 coding DNA: TGTGCCAGCAGCCCTGCGGGACAGGGGTCGTTTGGAAACACCATATATTTT. The whole variable domain, filled in from reference TRBV7-9 and TRBJ1-3, reads DTGVSQNPRHKITKRGQNVTFRCDPISEHNRLYWYRQTLGQGPEFLTYFQNEAQLEKSRLLSDRFSAERPKGSFSTLEIQRTEQGDSAMYLCASSPAGQGSFGNTIYFGEGSWLTVV.